This T cell receptor beta chain emerged from a study of shared clonotypes between healthy human individuals. It was CD45RO-negative cells, positively selected for CCR7, that made up naive CD8 cells, with terminally differentiated effector memory CD45RA+ cells excluded. Sequenced by immunoSEQ multiplex PCR; TCRdb stores in-frame clones only, minus some. The table shows about 2.2 million clones, with 93% occurring only once. Sequencing was carried out using naive CD8+ T cells from PBMCs. This clonotype originated in a man aged 18 to 29 in good health. Some clones in this sample may be carry-over from other donors' samples.

CDR3 nucleotide sequence: TGTGCCAGCAGCTTTTGGGCAGGGTCAGACACTGAAGCTTTCTTT. It translates to CASSFWAGSDTEAFF. The chain has TRBV5-6 and TRBJ1-1; D perhaps matches TRBD1 (5 bases). This CDR3 region has 15 residues. The germline V gene has CDR1 SGHDT and CDR2 YYEEEE. V lost 2 bases to trimming and J lost 3 bases, with 14 bases between them.